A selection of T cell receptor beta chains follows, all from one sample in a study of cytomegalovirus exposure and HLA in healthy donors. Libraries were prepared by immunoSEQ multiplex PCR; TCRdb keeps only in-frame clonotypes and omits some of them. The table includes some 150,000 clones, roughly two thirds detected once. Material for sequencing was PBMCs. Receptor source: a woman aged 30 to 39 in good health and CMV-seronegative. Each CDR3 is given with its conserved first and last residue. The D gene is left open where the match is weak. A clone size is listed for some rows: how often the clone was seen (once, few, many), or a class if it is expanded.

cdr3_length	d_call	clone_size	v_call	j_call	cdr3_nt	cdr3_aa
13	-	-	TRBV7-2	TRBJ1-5	TGTGCCAGCAGCTTAAGAGGTGATCAGCCCCAGCATTTT	CASSLRGDQPQHF
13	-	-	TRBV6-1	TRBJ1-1	TGTGCCAGCAATTCCCCAGGGCCCACTGAAGCTTTCTTT	CASNSPGPTEAFF
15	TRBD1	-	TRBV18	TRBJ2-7	TGTGCCAGCTCTTTCGACAGGGAATCTTTTTACGAGCAGTACTTC	CASSFDRESFYEQYF
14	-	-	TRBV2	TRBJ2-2	TGTGCCAGCAATAGGGACTTAAGTACCGGGGAGCTGTTTTTT	CASNRDLSTGELFF
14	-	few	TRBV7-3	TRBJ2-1	TGTGCCAGCAGCTTAACCCCTTCACTGAATGAGCAGTTCTTC	CASSLTPSLNEQFF
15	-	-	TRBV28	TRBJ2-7	TGTGCCAGCAGTTTATCGGGTGCTCCAATCTACGAGCAGTACTTC	CASSLSGAPIYEQYF
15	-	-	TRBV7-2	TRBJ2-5	TGTGCCAGCAGCCCAGGCTGGGGGGAGGTAGAGACCCAGTACTTC	CASSPGWGEVETQYF
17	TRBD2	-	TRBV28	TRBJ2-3	TGTGCCAGCAGCCTGTGGACTAGCGGGGCCAACACAGATACGCAGTATTTT	CASSLWTSGANTDTQYF
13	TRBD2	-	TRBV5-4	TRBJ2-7	TGTGCCAGCAGCCTCGCCGGGGGGAACGAGCAGTACTTC	CASSLAGGNEQYF
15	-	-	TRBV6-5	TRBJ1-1	TGCGCCAGCAGTTATGGGAGAGACATGAACACTGAAGCTTTCTTT	CASSYGRDMNTEAFF
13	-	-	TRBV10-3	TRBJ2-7	TGTGCCATCAGTGAGACAGTCACGGGGGAGCAGTACTTC	CAISETVTGEQYF
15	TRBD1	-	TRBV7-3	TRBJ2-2	TGTGCCAGCAGCCAAAACAGGGGGAACACCGGGGAGCTGTTTTTT	CASSQNRGNTGELFF
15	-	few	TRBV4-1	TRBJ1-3	TGCGCCAGCAGCTTGCCTCTTCGAGCTGGAAACACCATATATTTT	CASSLPLRAGNTIYF
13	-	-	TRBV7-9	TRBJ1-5	TGTGCCAGCAGCCGCGACAGTTATCAGCCCCAGCATTTT	CASSRDSYQPQHF
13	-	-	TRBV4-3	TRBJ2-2	TGCGCCAGCAGCCAATGGAGCACCGGGGAGCTGTTTTTT	CASSQWSTGELFF
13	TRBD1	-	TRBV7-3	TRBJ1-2	TGTGCCAGCAGCCTGGGACAGGAACGCGGCTACACCTTC	CASSLGQERGYTF
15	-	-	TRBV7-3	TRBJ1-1	TGTGCCAGCAGCTTAAACAGACTAACGAACACTGAAGCTTTCTTT	CASSLNRLTNTEAFF
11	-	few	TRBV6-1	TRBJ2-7	TGTGCCAGCGGGAGCTCCTACGAGCAGTACTTC	CASGSSYEQYF
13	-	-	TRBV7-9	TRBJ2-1	TGTGCCAGCAGCTTACCGGACTTCGATGAGCAGTTCTTC	CASSLPDFDEQFF
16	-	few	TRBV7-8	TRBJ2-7	TGTGCCAGCAGCCATCGTCCAGGGATCAATCTGTACGAGCAGTACTTC	CASSHRPGINLYEQYF
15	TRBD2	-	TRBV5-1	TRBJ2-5	TGCGCCAGCAGCTTTGGGCTAGCGGGTCTAGAGACCCAGTACTTC	CASSFGLAGLETQYF
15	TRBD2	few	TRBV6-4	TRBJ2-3	TGTGCCAGCAGCACCGGGACTAGTAACACAGATACGCAGTATTTT	CASSTGTSNTDTQYF
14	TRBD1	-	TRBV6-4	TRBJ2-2	TGTGCCAGCAGGACAGGGGCCGACACCGGGGAGCTGTTTTTT	CASRTGADTGELFF
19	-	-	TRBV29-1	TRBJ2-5	TGCAGCGTTGATGCGGGGACGGGACGTTCTGTGTCAAGGGCAGAGACCCAGTACTTC	CSVDAGTGRSVSRAETQYF
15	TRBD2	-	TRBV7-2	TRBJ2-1	TGTGCCAGCAGCCCGCAGTTGGGCGGGAGCCATGAGCAGTTCTTC	CASSPQLGGSHEQFF
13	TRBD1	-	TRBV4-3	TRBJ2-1	TGCGCCAGCAGCCCTCGACAGGGTCATGAGCAGTTCTTC	CASSPRQGHEQFF
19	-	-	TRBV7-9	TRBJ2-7	TGTTCCAGCAGCTCCGACAGGGGCGCTTCGTCTAGCGGGATCTACGAGCAGTACTTC	CSSSSDRGASSSGIYEQYF
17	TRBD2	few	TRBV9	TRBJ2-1	TGTGCCAGCAGCGTAGCTCAAGCGGGGGTCTTCTACAATGAGCAGTTCTTC	CASSVAQAGVFYNEQFF
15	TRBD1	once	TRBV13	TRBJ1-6	TGTGCCAGCAGCTCTTTACAGGGGGCCAGGTCACCCCTCCACTTT	CASSSLQGARSPLHF
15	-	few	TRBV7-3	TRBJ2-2	TGTGCCAGCAGCTTAACGATGGGGGGCACCGGGGAGCTGTTTTTT	CASSLTMGGTGELFF
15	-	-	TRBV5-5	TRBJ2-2	TGTGCCAGCAGGCGACAGGCAGCCAACACCGGGGAGCTGTTTTTT	CASRRQAANTGELFF
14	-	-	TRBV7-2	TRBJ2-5	TGTGCCAGCAGCCCGCAGGGGCTCGGAGAGACCCAGTACTTC	CASSPQGLGETQYF
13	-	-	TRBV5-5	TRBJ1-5	TGTGCCAGCAGCTTCTCGGGGATGCAGCCCCAGCATTTT	CASSFSGMQPQHF
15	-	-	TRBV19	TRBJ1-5	TGTGCCAGTAGTATTGGGGCGGTGGGCAATCAGCCCCAGCATTTT	CASSIGAVGNQPQHF
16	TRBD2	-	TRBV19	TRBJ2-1	TGTGCCAGTAGTTCCGGCGGGAGTTCGGCCTACAATGAGCAGTTCTTC	CASSSGGSSAYNEQFF
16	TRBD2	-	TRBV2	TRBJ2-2	TGTGCCAGCAGTGGGACTAGCGGGGGATACACCGTGGAGCTGTTTTTT	CASSGTSGGYTVELFF
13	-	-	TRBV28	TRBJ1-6	TGTGCCAGCAGGATACAGGGTAGCTCACCCCTCCACTTT	CASRIQGSSPLHF
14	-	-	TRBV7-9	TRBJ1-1	TGTGCCAGCAGCTTTAGGGGTTTTGACACTGAAGCTTTCTTT	CASSFRGFDTEAFF
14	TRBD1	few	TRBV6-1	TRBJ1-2	TGTGCCAGCATACAGACAGGGGAAGGCTATGGCTACACCTTC	CASIQTGEGYGYTF
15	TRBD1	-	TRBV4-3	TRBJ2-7	TGCGCCAGCAGCCAAGTAACAGGGGGACCCTACGAGCAGTACTTC	CASSQVTGGPYEQYF
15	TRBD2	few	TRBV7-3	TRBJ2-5	TGTGCCAGCAGCTTAACAGGACTAGCGGGAGAGACCCAGTACTTC	CASSLTGLAGETQYF